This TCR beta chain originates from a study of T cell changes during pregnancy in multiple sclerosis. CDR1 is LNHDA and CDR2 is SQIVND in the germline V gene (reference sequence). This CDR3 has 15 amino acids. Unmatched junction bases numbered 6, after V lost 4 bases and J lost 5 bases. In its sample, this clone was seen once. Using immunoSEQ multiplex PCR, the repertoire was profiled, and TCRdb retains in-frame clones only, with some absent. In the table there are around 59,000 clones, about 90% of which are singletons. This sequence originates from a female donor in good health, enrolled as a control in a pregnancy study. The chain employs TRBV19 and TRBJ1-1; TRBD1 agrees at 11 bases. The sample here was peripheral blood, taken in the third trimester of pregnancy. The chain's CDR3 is CASSTGQGAVTEAFF. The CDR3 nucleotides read TGTGCCAGTAGTACCGGACAGGGGGCGGTTACTGAAGCTTTCTTT.